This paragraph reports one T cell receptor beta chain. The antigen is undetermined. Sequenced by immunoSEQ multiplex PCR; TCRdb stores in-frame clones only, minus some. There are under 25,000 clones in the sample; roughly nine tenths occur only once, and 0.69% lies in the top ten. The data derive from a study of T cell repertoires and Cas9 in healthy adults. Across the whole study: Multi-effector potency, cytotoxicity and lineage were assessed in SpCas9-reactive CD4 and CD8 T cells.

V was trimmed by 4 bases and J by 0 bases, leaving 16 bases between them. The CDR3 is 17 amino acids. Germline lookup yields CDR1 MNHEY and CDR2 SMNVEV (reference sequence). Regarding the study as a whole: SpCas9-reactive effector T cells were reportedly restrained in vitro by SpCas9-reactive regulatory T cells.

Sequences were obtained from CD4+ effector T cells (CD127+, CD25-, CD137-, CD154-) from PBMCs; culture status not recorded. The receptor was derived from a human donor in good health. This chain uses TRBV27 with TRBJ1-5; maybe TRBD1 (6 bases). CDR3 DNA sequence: TGTGCCAGCAGTTCCCATCAGGACAGCTATAGCAATCAGCCCCAGCATTTT. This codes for CASSSHQDSYSNQPQHF.